The 20 T cell receptor beta chains presented below share a single source sample, sequenced in a study of blood T cell repertoires in COVID-19. Assay used: immunoSEQ multiplex PCR; TCRdb lists only in-frame clones, some missing. This sample has fewer than 50,000 clones, with 73% found just once. Sample: peripheral blood. Receptor source: an older man with acute or convalescent COVID-19.

V is TRBV5-1 and J is TRBJ2-3; D gene ambiguous. The CDR3 is made up of 15 amino acids. The V gene lost 0 bases and the J gene lost 0 bases, with 8 bases spanning the gap. The germline V gene has CDR1 SGHRS and CDR2 YFSETQ. The CDR3 region has the DNA TGCGCCAGCAGCTTGGTGGGCAGGAGCACAGATACGCAGTATTTT. It translates to CASSLVGRSTDTQYF. The complete variable domain, with remaining parts taken from reference TRBV5-1 and TRBJ2-3, reads KAGVTQTPRYLIKTRGQQVTLSCSPISGHRSVSWYQQTPGQGLQFLFEYFSETQRNKGNFPGRFSGRQFSNSRSEMNVSTLELGDSALYLCASSLVGRSTDTQYFGPGTRLTVL.

A single count supports this clone. The chain has TRBV11-2 and TRBJ2-1; maybe TRBD2 (6 bases). The CDR3 has 14 residues. Trimming left V 3 bases short and J 4 bases short, with 10 bases between. In germline, CDR1 is SGHAT, CDR2 FQNNGV. CDR3 region: CASSLLTRYNEQFF. In nucleotides, the CDR3 is TGTGCCAGCAGCTTGTTGACTAGGTACAATGAGCAGTTCTTC.

The chain carries TRBV19 and TRBJ2-1, with 15 nucleotides matching TRBD2. This CDR3 comprises 16 residues. Per germline, CDR1 LNHDA and CDR2 SQIVND (reference sequence). J lost 6 bases, V lost 7 bases, and 7 bases had no gene match. CDR3 amino acids: CASKDSGLAGGNEQFF. The CDR3 DNA is TGTGCCAGTAAGGACTCGGGACTAGCGGGAGGCAATGAGCAGTTCTTC.

The chain employs TRBV5-4 and TRBJ2-1, with 9 nucleotides matching TRBD2. The CDR3 spans 15 residues. The J segment lost 6 bases and the V segment lost 3 bases, leaving 7 bases of the junction unmatched. Germline assignment: CDR1 SGHNT and CDR2 YYREEE (reference sequence). CDR3 DNA: TGTGCCAGCAGCTGGGGCGGGAGGGCCCTCAATGAGCAGTTCTTC. Encoded protein: CASSWGGRALNEQFF.

This clone was detected ten times or more. This chain joins TRBV6-5 and TRBJ2-1; 8 bases are a match to TRBD1. The CDR3 contains 16 residues. Trimming removed 1 base from V and 4 bases from J; junction bases left unmatched: 6. Germline loops: CDR1 MNHEY, CDR2 SVGAGI. The CDR3 bases are TGTGCCAGCAGTTACTTAGACAGGGGAGGATACAATGAGCAGTTCTTC. Its protein is CASSYLDRGGYNEQFF.

The J gene is TRBJ2-2, the V gene TRBV2, with D uncertain. The CDR3 sequence is 14 residues long. The germline V gene has CDR1 SNHLY and CDR2 FYNNEI. Trimming removed 3 bases from V and 5 bases from J, with 10 bases in between. CDR3 bases: TGTGCCAGCAGTGAGAACAGACAAACCGGGGAGCTGTTTTTT. Its translation: CASSENRQTGELFF.

The chain carries TRBV28 and TRBJ2-5, with 8 positions matching TRBD1. This CDR3 region has 15 residues. V shed 2 bases, J shed 7 bases, and the junction held 9 bases outside the gene matches. Germline-derived CDR1 and CDR2 are MDHEN and SYDVKM. The CDR3 loop is CASSLRVRGRGTQYF. CDR3 in DNA: TGTGCCAGCAGTTTAAGAGTCAGGGGGCGGGGGACCCAGTACTTC.

This chain joins TRBV28 and TRBJ1-5; 7 bases fit TRBD1. The CDR3 is 16 amino acids. Germline lookup yields CDR1 MDHEN and CDR2 SYDVKM. After removal of 5 bases from V and 1 base from J, the junction contained 8 bases not matched to a gene. CDR3 sequence (DNA): TGTGCCAGCAGTCGACAGGGCCTAATGAGCAATCAGCCCCAGCATTTT. This codes for CASSRQGLMSNQPQHF.

This rearrangement joins TRBV4-2 to TRBJ2-3; TRBD2 aligns across 10 bases. Germline trimming cut 0 bases from V and 6 bases from J; bases unmatched to any gene: 9. The germline gives CDR1 LGHNA, CDR2 YNFKEQ. There are 17 residues in the CDR3. The CDR3 DNA follows: TGTGCCAGCAGCCAAGATAGAGCGGGAGGGCCGGGGGATACGCAGTATTTT. It encodes CASSQDRAGGPGDTQYF.

This clone was observed a few times. J is TRBJ1-5 and V is TRBV3-1 (or the pseudogene TRBV3-2); D is uncertain. The germline V gene has CDR1 LGHDT and CDR2 YNNKEL (reference sequence). Trimming took 3 bases from V and 4 from J, leaving 7 bases between them. The CDR3 has 13 residues. As DNA, the CDR3 is TGTGCCAGCAGCCATTTCGGGAATCAGCCCCAGCATTTT. Translating it yields CASSHFGNQPQHF.

The rearrangement joins TRBV7-3 to TRBJ2-7; TRBD1 might be the D (6 bases). Per the germline V gene, CDR1 is SGHTA and CDR2 is FQGTGA. With 5 bases removed from V and 6 bases from J, the gap between germline ends came to 17 bases. The CDR3 sequence is 14 residues long. CDR3 sequence (DNA): TGTGCCAGCAGCGTGGGTAACAGGGTTGGCGAGCAGTACTTC. This translates into CASSVGNRVGEQYF.

The V and J genes are TRBV4-1 and TRBJ1-2; 8 nucleotides match TRBD1. V lost 6 bases to trimming and J lost 7 bases; unmatched junction nucleotides: 16. The CDR3 covers 16 residues. Per germline, CDR1 MGHRA and CDR2 YSYEKL. DNA of the CDR3: TGCGCCAGCAGTCCCAGTGAGGGGGACAGGTTCTTTGGCTACACCTTC. It is translated as CASSPSEGDRFFGYTF.

V and J are TRBV5-1 and TRBJ1-2; 7 bases agree with TRBD1. This CDR3 contains 16 residues. The ends lost 0 bases at V and 0 bases at J; junction bases unmatched: 5. Germline V CDR1 and CDR2: SGHRS, YFSETQ. CDR3 in amino acids: CASSLDGRGANYGYTF. The CDR3 nucleotides are TGCGCCAGCAGCTTGGATGGCAGGGGGGCTAACTATGGCTACACCTTC.

This clone has only a few counts. The chain uses TRBV6-2 or TRBV6-3 and TRBJ1-2; 7 nucleotides match TRBD1. This CDR3 is built from 13 residues. J lost 3 bases, V lost 6 bases, and 4 bases had no gene match. The germline CDR1 and CDR2 sequences are MNHEY and SVGEGT. CDR3 region: CASSKTGYYGYTF. The CDR3 bases are TGTGCCAGCAGCAAGACAGGGTACTATGGCTACACCTTC.

This clone was picked up a small number of times. The chain links TRBV9 to TRBJ2-1; possible D gene TRBD2, 6 bases. The germline V gene encodes CDR1 SGDLS and CDR2 YYNGEE. V lost 4 bases and J lost 2, with 16 bases in between. CDR3 size: 16 residues. The CDR3 bases are TGTGCCAGCAGCTTGGGTGGCAGCGGGCCCTACAATGAGCAGTTCTTC. Its translation: CASSLGGSGPYNEQFF. The whole variable domain, remainder taken from reference TRBV9 and TRBJ2-1, is DSGVTQTPKHLITATGQRVTLRCSPRSGDLSVYWYQQSLDQGLQFLIQYYNGEERAKGNILERFSAQQFPDLHSELNLSSLELGDSALYFCASSLGGSGPYNEQFFGPGTRLTVL.

The chain recombines TRBV5-4 with TRBJ1-6, with D unclear. Germline CDR1 and CDR2: SGHNT and YYREEE (reference sequence). The length of the CDR3 is 16 residues. V lost 2 bases and J 10 bases, leaving 19 bases between the germline ends. The CDR3 here is CASSLRGFWRNSPLHF. CDR3 bases: TGTGCCAGCAGCTTACGAGGGTTTTGGCGGAACTCACCCCTCCACTTT.

The rearrangement joins TRBV2 to TRBJ1-5; no clear D gene. The germline gives CDR1 SNHLY, CDR2 FYNNEI. V lost 4 bases, J lost 3 bases, and 13 bases lay in between. This CDR3 has 15 amino acids. The CDR3 DNA reads as TGTGCCAGCAGTGTGCATAGCTCTCCCAATCAGCCCCAGCATTTT. Protein product: CASSVHSSPNQPQHF.

This clone occurred once. The chain has TRBV10-3 and TRBJ2-3; the match to TRBD1 covers 8 bases. This CDR3 spans 17 amino acids. CDR1 and CDR2 (germline): ENHRY, SYGVKD. The trim removed 7 bases at V and 3 bases at J, leaving 15 bases unmatched. CDR3 sequence (DNA): TGTGCCATCACTGGCCATTCAGGGGGCGGACAGACAGATACGCAGTATTTT. Protein sequence: CAITGHSGGGQTDTQYF.

The rearrangement joins TRBV18 to TRBJ1-1; 7 nucleotides align to TRBD1. J gave up 0 bases and V 6 bases, and 1 base lay outside the gene matches. Germline loops: CDR1 KGHSH, CDR2 LQKENI. CDR3 length: 13 residues. CDR3 nucleotides: TGTGCCAGCTCGACAGGGCTGAACACTGAAGCTTTCTTT. Protein: CASSTGLNTEAFF.

The chain couples TRBV27 to TRBJ2-3, with TRBD1 identical over 7 bases. CDR1 and CDR2 (germline): MNHEY, SMNVEV (reference sequence). V lost 4 bases and J lost 2; bases outside the gene matches: 3. The CDR3 covers 14 residues. For the CDR3, the DNA is TGTGCCAGCAGTTCCGGGACAGCCACAGATACGCAGTATTTT. Translating gives CASSSGTATDTQYF.